The subject of this entry is one T cell receptor (beta chain). As yet, its antigen is unknown. This sample was taken from a study of T cell responses to AZD1222 COVID-19 vaccine. Sequencing was performed with immunoSEQ multiplex PCR; in TCRdb, only in-frame clones are kept and a portion is missing. Seen here are 100,000 to 150,000 clones, approximately 85% observed once, and the top ten hold 3.5% to 5.5%. Points from the study as a whole: Donors skewed white British and female; clonal diversity was possibly underestimated. Just 5 or 6 AZD1222 recipients tested seropositive at baseline.

This CDR3 has 16 residues. Germline V gene lookup returns CDR1 SGHDT and CDR2 YYEEEE. The V end was cut by 3 bases, the J end by 2 bases, with 17 bases between. Second-dose schedules of about 4 or about 12 weeks were combined. Source: peripheral blood, taken 28 days after the second AZD1222 dose. The rearrangement uses TRBV5-6 and TRBJ1-2; perhaps TRBD1 as D (6 bases). The source of this sequence is an adult who received the AZD1222 COVID-19 vaccine. The CDR3, as DNA: TGTGCCAGCAGCTCCCCAGGGGCGGGTCGGAACTATGGCTACACCTTC. Amino acids: CASSSPGAGRNYGYTF.